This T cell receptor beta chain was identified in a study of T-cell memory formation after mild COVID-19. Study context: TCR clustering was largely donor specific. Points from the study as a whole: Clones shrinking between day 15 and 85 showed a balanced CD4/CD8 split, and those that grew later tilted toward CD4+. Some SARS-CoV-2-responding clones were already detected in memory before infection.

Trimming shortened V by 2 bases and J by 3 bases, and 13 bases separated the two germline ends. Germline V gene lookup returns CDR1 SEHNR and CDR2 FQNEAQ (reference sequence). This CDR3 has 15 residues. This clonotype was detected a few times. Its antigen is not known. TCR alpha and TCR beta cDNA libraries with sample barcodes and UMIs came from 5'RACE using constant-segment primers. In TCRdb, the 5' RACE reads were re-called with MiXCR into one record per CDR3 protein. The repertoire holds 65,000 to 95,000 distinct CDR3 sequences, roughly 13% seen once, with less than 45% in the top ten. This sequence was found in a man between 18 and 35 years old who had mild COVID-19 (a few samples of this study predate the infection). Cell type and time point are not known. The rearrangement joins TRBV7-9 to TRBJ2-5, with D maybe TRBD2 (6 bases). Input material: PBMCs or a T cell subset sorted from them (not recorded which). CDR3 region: CASSLFGGSKETQYF. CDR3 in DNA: TGTGCCAGCAGCTTATTCGGAGGGAGTAAAGAGACCCAGTACTTC.